This TCR beta chain is from a study of cytomegalovirus exposure and HLA in healthy donors. The PCR made use of 60 Vbeta and 13 Jbeta primers. Profiling relied on immunoSEQ multiplex PCR, and the TCRdb table lists in-frame clones only, not all of them. The data contain 110,000 or so clones, 74% of them singletons. V shed 8 bases, J shed 1 base, and the junction held 8 bases outside the gene matches. The CDR3 consists of 15 residues. Germline loops: CDR1 ENHRY, CDR2 SYGVKD. V usage is TRBV10-3 and J usage is TRBJ2-3, with 8 bases matching TRBD2. Source material: PBMCs. This sequence originates from a woman aged 40 to 50 in good health and CMV-seropositive. CDR3 coding DNA: TGTGCCATCGGGGTAGGGCGGGAGGGCACAGATACGCAGTATTTT. It specifies CAIGVGREGTDTQYF.